This passage covers 16 T cell receptor beta chains from one sample sequenced in a study of vaccination and CD4 T cells after COVID-19. Treatment meaning: roughly ten-day PBMC culture with coronavirus spike peptide pools or control peptides (ViraFEST assay). Their antigens remain unidentified. The Oncomine TCR Beta short-read assay sequenced DNA from cultured CD4+ T cells. Each CDR3 protein is one row after TCRdb ran MiXCR on the PCR reads. This sample yields roughly 16,000 distinct CDR3 sequences, of which around 70% are seen a single time; about 4.2% belongs to the top ten. Specimen: CD4+ T cells from blood, cultured in vitro. These receptors all stem from a human donor who had recovered from COVID-19.

CDR3 residues: CASSRGRVQGLQETQYF. The CDR3 DNA reads TGTGCCAGCAGCCGGGGGAGGGTACAGGGCCTTCAAGAGACCCAGTACTTC. This chain connects TRBV27 to TRBJ2-5, with D possibly being TRBD2 (7 bases). CDR1 is MNHEY, CDR2 SMNVEV, per germline (reference sequence). The CDR3 is 17 amino acids. The V end lost 6 bases, the J end lost 2 bases, and 22 bases lay between the germline ends.

The rearrangement joins TRBV28 to TRBJ1-4; D gene unclear. Germline CDR1 MDHEN, CDR2 SYDVKM. Trimming took 5 bases from V and 5 from J, leaving 12 bases between them. The CDR3 covers 14 residues. The CDR3 is CASSPMGPNEKLFF. CDR3 nucleotides: TGTGCCAGCAGTCCCATGGGCCCGAATGAAAAACTGTTTTTT.

This clonotype was seen only a few times. The CDR3 bases are TGTGCCAGCAGTGACTCAACGGAGTCTGGGGCCAACGTCCTGACTTTC. Amino acid sequence: CASSDSTESGANVLTF. The chain couples TRBV6-1 to TRBJ2-6; D is ambiguous. Germline loops: CDR1 MNHNS, CDR2 SASEGT. This CDR3 has 16 amino acids. The ends were cut back, 3 bases at V and 1 base at J, with 10 bases in the middle.

Here the CDR3 DNA reads TGCGCCAGCAGCCTCCGGGACAGCCCCTACGAGCAGTACTTC. It codes for CASSLRDSPYEQYF. The genes are TRBV5-1 and TRBJ2-7, with TRBD1 identical over 7 bases. Germline assignment: CDR1 SGHRS and CDR2 YFSETQ. With V trimmed by 4 bases and J by 2 bases, 6 bases remained unmatched. The CDR3 contains 14 residues. Full variable domain (outside the CDR3, taken from reference TRBV5-1 and TRBJ2-7): KAGVTQTPRYLIKTRGQQVTLSCSPISGHRSVSWYQQTPGQGLQFLFEYFSETQRNKGNFPGRFSGRQFSNSRSEMNVSTLELGDSALYLCASSLRDSPYEQYFGPGTRLTVT.

The chain joins TRBV19 to TRBJ1-2, with D unresolved. With 7 bases removed from V and 7 bases from J, the gap between germline ends came to 16 bases. The germline CDR1 and CDR2 sequences are LNHDA and SQIVND (reference sequence). CDR3 length: 13 residues. Here the CDR3 DNA reads TGTGCCAGTACGAGGCAGGCATATGGTGGCTACACCTTC. As protein: CASTRQAYGGYTF.

This chain connects TRBV20-1 to TRBJ1-5; 8 positions agree with TRBD1. Germline V gene data show CDR1 as DFQATT and CDR2 as SNEGSKA (reference sequence). V dropped 3 bases and J dropped 2; count of bases not matched to a gene: 6. This CDR3 comprises 15 residues. The CDR3 DNA reads as TGCAGTGCTAGGGGGACAGGCCGGGGCAATCAGCCCCAGCATTTT. Encoded protein: CSARGTGRGNQPQHF.

This clonotype was seen once. The chain has TRBV18 and TRBJ1-2; the D gene is possibly TRBD1 (5 bases). This CDR3 has 15 residues. Germline-derived CDR1 and CDR2 are KGHSH and LQKENI. Trimming shortened V by 4 bases and J by 6 bases, and 18 bases separated the two germline ends. CDR3 coding DNA: TGTGCCAGCTCACAAGTAGGGACTCAACCCGATGGCTACACCTTC. It encodes CASSQVGTQPDGYTF.

The J gene is TRBJ1-1, the V gene TRBV12-3 or TRBV12-4; D is ambiguous. The CDR3 totals 15 residues. V was clipped by 5 bases and J by 1 base, with 14 bases between them. The CDR3 nucleotides are TGTGCCAGCAGTCCAGACGTCGGGCAGAACACTGAAGCTTTCTTT. Protein sequence: CASSPDVGQNTEAFF.

The V and J genes are TRBV18 and TRBJ1-5, with D unresolved. This CDR3 region has 14 residues. V shed 3 bases and J shed 0 bases, with 6 bases lying between them. CDR1 is KGHSH and CDR2 is LQKENI in the germline V gene. CDR3 sequence (DNA): TGTGCCAGCTCACCGGACCATAGCAATCAGCCCCAGCATTTT. Amino acids: CASSPDHSNQPQHF.

This clonotype was counted a few times. This chain connects TRBV11-2 to TRBJ1-1; D remains unclear. The ends were cut back, 1 base at V and 1 base at J, with 4 bases in the middle. Germline V CDR1 and CDR2: SGHAT, FQNNGV. This CDR3 comprises 13 residues. In nucleotides, the CDR3 is TGTGCCAGCAGCTTAGTGAAGAACACTGAAGCTTTCTTT. Protein product: CASSLVKNTEAFF.

This rearrangement joins TRBV20-1 to TRBJ1-5, with 8 bases that match TRBD1. After removal of 1 base from V and 2 bases from J, the junction contained 4 bases not matched to a gene. CDR3 length: 15 amino acids. Germline CDR1 and CDR2: DFQATT and SNEGSKA (reference sequence). The chain's CDR3 is CSARVQGGGNQPQHF. The CDR3 DNA follows: TGCAGTGCTAGAGTACAGGGGGGCGGCAATCAGCCCCAGCATTTT.

The sample holds a few counts of this clonotype. The chain is built from TRBV7-3 and TRBJ1-5; D gene ambiguous. CDR1 SGHTA and CDR2 FQGTGA come from the germline V gene. The CDR3 spans 13 residues. The V gene lost 3 bases and the J gene lost 5 bases, with 8 bases spanning the gap. This CDR3 is CASSFHLDQPQHF. The CDR3 DNA sequence: TGTGCCAGCAGCTTTCACCTGGATCAGCCCCAGCATTTT.

V usage is TRBV30 and J usage is TRBJ1-2, with D possibly being TRBD1 (6 bases). CDR1 is GTSNPN and CDR2 is SVGIG in the germline V gene (reference sequence). Trimming removed 3 bases at V and 3 bases at J, with 14 bases between. The CDR3 covers 14 residues. The CDR3 reads CAWRRQGLHYGYTF. CDR3 coding DNA: TGTGCCTGGAGGAGGCAGGGGCTTCACTATGGCTACACCTTC.

V is TRBV24-1 and J is TRBJ1-5, with 7 bases identical to TRBD1. V lost 4 bases to trimming and J lost 7 bases; unmatched junction nucleotides: 6. CDR1 is KGHDR, CDR2 SFDVKD, per germline. The CDR3 spans 14 residues. The CDR3 reads CATSDPTGTQPQHF. CDR3 DNA sequence: TGTGCCACCAGTGACCCGACAGGGACCCAGCCCCAGCATTTT.

V gene TRBV5-1 combines with J gene TRBJ2-5; D unresolved. CDR1 and CDR2 from the germline V gene are SGHRS and YFSETQ. The V end lost 4 bases, the J end lost 2 bases, and 18 bases lay between the germline ends. The CDR3 sequence is 16 residues long. CDR3 nucleotide sequence: TGCGCCAGCAGCCCAAACACCGGGCCGCCTCAAGAGACCCAGTACTTC. Protein: CASSPNTGPPQETQYF.

V and J are TRBV19 and TRBJ1-2; D unclear. The CDR3 spans 14 residues. Germline CDR1 is LNHDA and CDR2 is SQIVND (reference sequence). With 6 bases removed from V and 2 bases from J, the gap between germline ends came to 13 bases. The CDR3 loop is CASSSLGSNYGYTF. The CDR3 DNA is TGTGCCAGTAGCTCCCTGGGGTCCAACTATGGCTACACCTTC.